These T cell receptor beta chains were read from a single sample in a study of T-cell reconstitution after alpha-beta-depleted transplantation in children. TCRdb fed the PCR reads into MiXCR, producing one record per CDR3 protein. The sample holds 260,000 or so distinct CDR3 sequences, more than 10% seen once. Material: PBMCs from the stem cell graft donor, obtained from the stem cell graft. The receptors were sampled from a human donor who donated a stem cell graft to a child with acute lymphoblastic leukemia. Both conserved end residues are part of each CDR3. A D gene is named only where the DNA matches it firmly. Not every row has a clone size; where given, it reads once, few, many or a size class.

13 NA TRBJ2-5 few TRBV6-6 TGTGCCAGCAGTTCCTTGGGAGGAGAGACCCAGTACTTC CASSSLGGETQYF
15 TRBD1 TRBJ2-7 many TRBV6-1 TGTGCCAGCAGTACACAGACAGGGACCAACTACGAGCAGTACTTC CASSTQTGTNYEQYF
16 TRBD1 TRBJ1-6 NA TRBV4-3 TGCGCCAGCAGCCAGCAAGGACAGGGGTATCCTTCACCCCTCCACTTT CASSQQGQGYPSPLHF
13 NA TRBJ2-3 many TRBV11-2 TGTGCCAGCAGCTTAGAACCCACAGATACGCAGTATTTT CASSLEPTDTQYF
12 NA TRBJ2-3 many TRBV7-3 TGTGCCAGCAGCTCCTTGGGCGATACGCAGTATTTT CASSSLGDTQYF
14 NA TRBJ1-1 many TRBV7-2 TGTGCCAGCAGCCTGAGTACAGGGCTGCCTGAAGCTTTCTTT CASSLSTGLPEAFF
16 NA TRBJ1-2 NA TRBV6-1 TGTGCCAGCAGGCCAGGGTTTGGGGGGCGGGCTACCGGCTACACCTTC CASRPGFGGRATGYTF
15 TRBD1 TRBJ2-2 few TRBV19 TGTGCCAGTAGTCGGGACAGGGCGAACACCGGGGAGCTGTTTTTT CASSRDRANTGELFF
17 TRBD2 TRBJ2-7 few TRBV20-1 TGCAGTGCTTCTCCGGGACTAGCGGGCCCCCTCTCCTACGAGCAGTACTTC CSASPGLAGPLSYEQYF
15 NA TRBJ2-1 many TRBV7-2 TGTGCCAGCAGCTTAGAAGGGGATACCCACAATGAGCAGTTCTTC CASSLEGDTHNEQFF
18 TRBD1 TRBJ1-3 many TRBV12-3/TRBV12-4 TGTGCCAGCAGTCAGAGTCTGGGCAGGGGGATCTCTGGAAACACCATATATTTT CASSQSLGRGISGNTIYF
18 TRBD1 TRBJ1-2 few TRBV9 TGTGCCAGCAGCGGGATGGGACAGGGGGACGGGGCTAACTATGGCTACACCTTC CASSGMGQGDGANYGYTF
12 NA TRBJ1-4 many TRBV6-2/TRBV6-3 TGTGCCAGCAGCTCGACAGATGAAAAACTGTTTTTT CASSSTDEKLFF
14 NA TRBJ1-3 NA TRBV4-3 TGCGCCAGCAGCCAAGATGCGCAGGGGAACACCATATATTTT CASSQDAQGNTIYF
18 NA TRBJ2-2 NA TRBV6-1 TGTGCCAGCAGCCAAATGGGGAGGGGGGGCTATGGGACCGGGGAGCTGTTTTTT CASSQMGRGGYGTGELFF
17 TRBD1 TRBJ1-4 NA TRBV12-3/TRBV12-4 TGTGCCAGCAGTCTCCGCTCCCAAGGACAGGGAAATGAAAAACTGTTTTTT CASSLRSQGQGNEKLFF
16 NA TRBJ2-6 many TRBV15 TGTGCCACCAGCAGAGGTGACCGTTCTGGGGCCAACGTCCTGACTTTC CATSRGDRSGANVLTF
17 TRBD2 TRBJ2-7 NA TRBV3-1 TGTGCCACCAGCCAGTTAGGAAGACTAGCTCCAAGCTACGAGCAGTACTTC CATSQLGRLAPSYEQYF